This entry describes one TCR beta chain. Its specificity is unknown. The data were obtained in a study of T cell responses to AZD1222 COVID-19 vaccine. Study as a whole: Both about-4-week and about-12-week second-dose recipients were combined. Study-level results: Unmutated variant regions are reportedly targeted by nearly half of spike-specific TCRs.

Sequenced by immunoSEQ multiplex PCR; TCRdb stores in-frame clones only, minus some. The data show over 150,000 clones, less than 95% seen once. The sample consisted of peripheral blood, taken on day 0 of AZD1222 vaccination. The TCR was taken from an adult in good health.

The CDR3 bases are TGTGCCAGCAGGGGACTAGCGGGGTTATCCGAGCAGTACTTC. This translates into CASRGLAGLSEQYF. The J gene is TRBJ2-7, the V gene TRBV2; 13 bases line up with TRBD2. Germline CDR1 reads SNHLY; CDR2 reads FYNNEI. V shed 6 bases and J 6 bases; nucleotides not matched to a gene: 5. CDR3 length: 14 residues.